The rows below give T cell receptor beta chains drawn from one sample of a study of early stage breast cancer tumors. Profiling relied on immunoSEQ multiplex PCR, and the TCRdb table lists in-frame clones only, not all of them. The sample consists of roughly 34,000 clones, over 65% of them appearing once. Sequences were obtained from blood. These TCRs come from a person in their sixties or seventies with breast cancer. Both conserved end residues are trimmed from each CDR3. A D gene is named only where the DNA matches it firmly. Only part of the rows carry a size: once, few, many, or a class if the clone is expanded.

TRBV18	TRBJ1-2	NA	once	12	ASSPPLGGSGYT
TRBV7-3	TRBJ2-7	NA	NA	11	ASSVGRGYEQY
TRBV7-6	TRBJ1-1	TRBD1	NA	13	ASSLVGQMNTEAF
TRBV11-1	TRBJ2-3	TRBD2	few	13	ASSSSGGAGDTQY
TRBV4-3	TRBJ2-2	TRBD1	NA	14	ASSQAGTANTGELF
TRBV28	TRBJ2-3	NA	NA	9	ASSLLDTQY
TRBV27	TRBJ2-1	NA	NA	13	ASSKRGTVSDEQF
TRBV15	TRBJ1-2	TRBD1	few	14	ATSRDRQGEGYGYT
TRBV7-9	TRBJ1-5	TRBD1	few	14	ASSLWTGGASQPQH
TRBV18	TRBJ2-1	TRBD1	NA	13	ASSPRGQGGNEQF
TRBV7-2	TRBJ2-7	NA	NA	14	ASSFGRQTSSYEQY
TRBV6-1	TRBJ2-7	NA	once	12	ASSQRPPSYEQY
TRBV5-8	TRBJ2-1	NA	NA	13	ASSLGRSSYNEQF
TRBV7-9	TRBJ2-7	NA	NA	13	ASSLALQGSYEQY
TRBV7-2	TRBJ2-7	NA	NA	10	ASSTTSYEQY
TRBV11-3	TRBJ2-1	NA	NA	13	ASSQTVGRNNEQF
TRBV5-5	TRBJ1-2	NA	NA	10	ASTDGGYGYT
TRBV2	TRBJ2-7	NA	few	11	ASTGSRPYEQY
TRBV19	TRBJ1-1	NA	NA	13	ASSRGDDRRTEAF
TRBV7-9	TRBJ2-2	NA	few	11	ASSLFTTGELF
TRBV6-5	TRBJ1-5	NA	NA	11	ASSYSTGQPQH
TRBV11-2	TRBJ2-1	NA	NA	14	ASSLVGGRSYNEQF
TRBV7-9	TRBJ1-5	TRBD1	NA	11	ASSETGVEPQH
TRBV28	TRBJ1-5	NA	NA	13	ASSLPGHSNQPQH
TRBV7-9	TRBJ1-4	NA	NA	13	ASSSTDRRREKLF
TRBV11-2	TRBJ2-2	TRBD1	NA	13	ASSPDRVVSGELF
TRBV5-1	TRBJ2-7	NA	NA	14	ASSSLLTGLTYEQY
TRBV21-1	TRBJ2-3	NA	once	17	ASSEKSGTSGGFLDTQY
TRBV15	TRBJ2-1	TRBD1	NA	14	ATSSGRGGGQNEQF
TRBV7-8	TRBJ2-2	NA	few	10	ASSFGTGELF
TRBV6-1	TRBJ2-7	TRBD2	medium-sized	16	ASSERASGGTSSYEQY